This T cell receptor (beta chain) was sequenced during a study of response to subunit inactivated influenza vaccine. TCRdb reprocessed the RT-PCR reads with MiXCR, giving one entry per CDR3 protein. The profile covers roughly 780,000 distinct CDR3 sequences, with around 18% appearing a single time and roughly a tenth taken by the ten largest. This clonotype was found a few times. Its matching antigen is unknown. The study, taken as a whole, reports: Authors suggested each seasonal influenza vaccination recruits few new T cells.

V was pared by 4 bases and J by 5 bases, with 10 bases of the junction left unmatched. CDR3 length: 15 residues. CDR1 SGHDT and CDR2 YYEEEE come from the germline V gene. Sequencing was performed on PBMCs from blood, taken 5 days after vaccination. The rearrangement joins TRBV5-6 to TRBJ1-1; 8 bases match TRBD1. The receptor was isolated from a man between 50 and 59 years old who received an inactivated influenza vaccine. The CDR3 here is CASSPRDRRWTEAFF. The CDR3 coding sequence is TGTGCCAGCAGCCCCCGGGACAGGAGGTGGACTGAAGCTTTCTTT.